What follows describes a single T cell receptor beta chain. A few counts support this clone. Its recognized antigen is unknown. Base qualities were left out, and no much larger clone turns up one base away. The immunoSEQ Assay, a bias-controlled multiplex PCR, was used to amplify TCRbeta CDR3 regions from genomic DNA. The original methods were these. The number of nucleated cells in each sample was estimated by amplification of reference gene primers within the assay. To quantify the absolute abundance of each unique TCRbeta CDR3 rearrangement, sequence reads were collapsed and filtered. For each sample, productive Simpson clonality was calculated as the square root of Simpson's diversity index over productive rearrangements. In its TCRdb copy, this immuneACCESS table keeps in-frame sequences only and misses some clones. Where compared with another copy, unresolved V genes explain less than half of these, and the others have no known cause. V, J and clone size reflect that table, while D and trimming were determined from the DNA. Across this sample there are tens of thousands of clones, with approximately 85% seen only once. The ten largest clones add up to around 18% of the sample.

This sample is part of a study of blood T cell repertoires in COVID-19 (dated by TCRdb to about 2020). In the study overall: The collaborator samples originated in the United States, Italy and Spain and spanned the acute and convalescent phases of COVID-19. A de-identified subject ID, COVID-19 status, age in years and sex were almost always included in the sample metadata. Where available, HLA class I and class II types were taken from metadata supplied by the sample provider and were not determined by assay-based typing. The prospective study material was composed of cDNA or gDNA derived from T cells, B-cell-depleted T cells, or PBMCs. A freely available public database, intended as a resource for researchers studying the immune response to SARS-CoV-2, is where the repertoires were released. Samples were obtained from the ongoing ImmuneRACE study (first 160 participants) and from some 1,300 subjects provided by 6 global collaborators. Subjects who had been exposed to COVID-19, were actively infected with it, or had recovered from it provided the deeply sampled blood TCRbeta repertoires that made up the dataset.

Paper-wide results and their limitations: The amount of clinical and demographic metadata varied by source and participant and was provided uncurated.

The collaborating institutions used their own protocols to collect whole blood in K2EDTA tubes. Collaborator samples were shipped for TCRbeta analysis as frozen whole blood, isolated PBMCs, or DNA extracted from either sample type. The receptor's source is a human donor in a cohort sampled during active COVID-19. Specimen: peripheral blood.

CDR3 protein: CASSGQGDWQPQHF. The DNA sequence is TGTGCCAGCTCGGGACAGGGGGACTGGCAGCCCCAGCATTTT. The V gene is TRBV19 and the J gene is TRBJ1-5; 11 of the junction bases match TRBD1. The CDR3, from cysteine to phenylalanine, totals 14 residues. The CDR3 DNA has 42 bases and is translated from base 1. Germline trimming: 9 bases from V, 7 bases from J; junction bases outside gene matches: 8. According to the germline V gene (reference sequence), CDR1 reads LNHDA and CDR2 reads SQIVND.